This T cell receptor beta chain was recovered during a study of cytomegalovirus exposure and HLA in healthy donors. The wider study: Caucasian-associated ancestry cluster membership applied to about 77% of over 350 genotyped donors.

Of note for this clone: Its antigen is as yet unknown.

The study's findings and limits: In a later analysis, V- and J-gene trimming of beta chains associated with a DCLRE1C missense variant, replicated independently.

PCR was performed using 60 Vbeta and 13 Jbeta primers. Measured with immunoSEQ multiplex PCR; TCRdb has only the in-frame clones, and not every one. The sample holds about 170,000 clones, over 70% seen once. Trimming removed 8 bases at V and 2 bases at J, with 15 bases between. CDR1 MDHEN and CDR2 SYDVKM come from the germline V gene. This CDR3 region has 14 residues. The V and J genes are TRBV28 and TRBJ2-5, with D maybe TRBD2 (6 bases). The TCR originated in a man aged 30-40 years in good health and CMV-seropositive. Input material: PBMCs. In DNA, the CDR3 is TGTGCCAGCCGGCCGGGCGGGGTTCAAGAGACCCAGTACTTC. It encodes CASRPGGVQETQYF.